The rows below give T cell receptor beta chains drawn from one sample of a study of response to subunit inactivated influenza vaccine. TCRdb redid the calling of the RT-PCR reads with MiXCR, one entry per CDR3 protein. The sample shows more than 400,000 distinct CDR3 sequences, around 7.7% of them seen only once. The source was PBMCs from blood, collected roughly 24 months after vaccination. These receptors were taken from a man in his fifties or sixties who received an inactivated influenza vaccine. Each CDR3 is given without its conserved first and last residue.

v_call	j_call	cdr3_aa
TRBV5-1	TRBJ1-1	ASSWGGRNTEAF
TRBV15	TRBJ2-1	ATSRRQGSYNEQF
TRBV20-1	TRBJ2-6	SARDLEAGANVLT
TRBV12-3/TRBV12-4	TRBJ1-3	ASSSYGRGSGNTIY
TRBV7-2	TRBJ2-5	ASSNNRETQY
TRBV28	TRBJ1-4	ASRLPNRGWGEKLF
TRBV20-1	TRBJ2-1	SGFGSNEQF
TRBV11-2	TRBJ2-5	ASSLRQAQETQY
TRBV11-1	TRBJ2-1	ASTTASSYNEQF
TRBV20-1	TRBJ2-7	SARTGIIYEQY
TRBV29-1	TRBJ2-7	SVLQGQTYEQY
TRBV30	TRBJ2-1	AWGRGENEQF
TRBV7-9	TRBJ2-5	ASSFNLPAQY
TRBV5-1	TRBJ2-7	ASSLERVGYEQY
TRBV27	TRBJ2-3	AAGGASSSTDTQY